This TCR beta chain was observed in a study of cytomegalovirus exposure and HLA in healthy donors. Study-wide results and limits: Specific recognition of CMV antigens was confirmed in vitro for a few chains (all CMV-associated). According to reports, the classifier identified cytomegalovirus status with high specificity and sensitivity.

Among the roughly 120 subjects of the validation cohort, separate from the roughly 670-subject first cohort, were the donors. This clone is labeled as medium-sized. Antigen: not known. The table came from immunoSEQ multiplex PCR; TCRdb's copy has only in-frame clones and leaves some out. The table lists tens of thousands of clones, 80% to 90% of them singletons. The CDR3 is 14 residues long. CDR1 is ENHRY, CDR2 SYGVKD, per germline. V lost 4 bases and J lost 4, with 13 bases in between. V usage is TRBV10-3 and J usage is TRBJ1-1; unclear D gene. The sample comprised PBMCs. The sequence derives from a woman in her late teens or twenties in good health and CMV-seropositive. CDR3 sequence: CAISVSGVSTEAFF. The CDR3 bases are TGTGCCATCAGTGTTTCCGGGGTCAGCACTGAAGCTTTCTTT.